Following are 23 T cell receptor beta chains from one sample sequenced in a study of blood T cells in healthy people across ages. Primers used in a second PCR of about 6 to 11 cycles were a sample-barcoded 5' primer and a J-beta primer mix. TCRdb reprocessed the 5' RACE reads with MiXCR, giving one entry per CDR3 protein. This sample has about 590,000 distinct CDR3 sequences, with roughly 31% found just once. Input material: blood. Every receptor here comes from a woman older than 75 in good health.

This clonotype was found many times. The rearrangement uses TRBV4-2 and TRBJ1-6; 11 bases are a match to TRBD1. CDR1 LGHNA and CDR2 YNFKEQ come from the germline V gene. Losses at the gene ends were 4 bases for V and 4 bases for J; bases not matched to a gene: 3. The CDR3 has 16 amino acids. The CDR3 coding sequence is TGTGCCAGCAGCCGGGACAGGGGGGGGTATAATTCACCCCTCCACTTT. Translation gives CASSRDRGGYNSPLHF.

Regarding this clonotype: This may be a read error, as it is one base from a much larger clone. The V and J genes are TRBV9 and TRBJ2-1, with 7 bases aligning to TRBD2. Germline CDR1 SGDLS, CDR2 YYNGEE. The CDR3 has 16 residues. Trimming at V came to 0 bases and at J to 7 bases, leaving 10 bases not matched to a gene. In DNA form, the CDR3 reads TGTGCCAGCAGCGTAGGGGTCGGGGGGTTCGAGAATGAGCAGTTCTTC. Its translation: CASSVGVGGFENEQFF.

The table lists this clonotype with many counts. The chain has TRBV25-1 and TRBJ1-6, with a possible D match to TRBD1 (5 bases). The CDR3 runs to 14 residues. Germline lookup yields CDR1 MGHDK and CDR2 SYGVNS. The V end lost 3 bases, the J end lost 9 bases, and 12 bases lay between the germline ends. The CDR3 coding sequence is TGTGCCAGCAGTGAGCAGGGAGAGCTTTCACCCCTCCACTTT. Amino acids: CASSEQGELSPLHF. The full variable domain, with the rest looked up from reference TRBV25-1 and TRBJ1-6, is EADIYQTPRYLVIGTGKKITLECSQTMGHDKMYWYQQDPGMELHLIHYSYGVNSTEKGDLSSESTVSRIRTEHFPLTLESARPSHTSQYLCASSEQGELSPLHFGNGTRLTVT.

This clonotype has at least ten counts. The rearrangement links TRBV27 to TRBJ2-1, with D maybe TRBD2 (7 bases). Germline CDR1 is MNHEY and CDR2 is SMNVEV (reference sequence). V was pared by 2 bases and J by 6 bases, with 8 bases between. There are 13 residues in the CDR3. CDR3 amino acids: CASSLGGANEQFF. CDR3 nucleotide sequence: TGTGCCAGCAGTTTAGGGGGGGCCAATGAGCAGTTCTTC.

The rearrangement uses TRBV27 and TRBJ2-2; 9 bases are a match to TRBD2. In germline, CDR1 is MNHEY, CDR2 SMNVEV (reference sequence). The CDR3 contains 18 residues. Unmatched junction bases numbered 11, after V lost 1 base and J lost 5 bases. CDR3 amino acids: CASSLWGPGSGRTGELFF. DNA of the CDR3: TGTGCCAGCAGTTTATGGGGGCCCGGGAGCGGGAGGACCGGGGAGCTGTTTTTT.

This clonotype was counted many times. CDR3 bases: TGCAGTGCCCCACCCCAGCCTTCCACAGATACGCAGTATTTT. It is translated as CSAPPQPSTDTQYF. This chain uses TRBV20-1 with TRBJ2-3, with D unclear. The V end was cut by 6 bases, the J end by 2 bases, with 15 bases between. The CDR3 sequence is 14 residues long. Germline values: CDR1 DFQATT, CDR2 SNEGSKA (reference sequence).

As regards this clonotype: Since a much larger clone is just one base distant, this may be a read error. The chain joins TRBV6-5 to TRBJ2-5; D uncertain. Germline CDR1 MNHEY, CDR2 SVGAGI. This CDR3 is 15 amino acids long. DNA for the CDR3: TGTGCCAGCAGTCCGGACCTATCAAGAAAAGAGGCCCAGTACTTC. Amino acids: CASSPDLSRKEAQYF.

This clonotype has only a few counts. This chain's CDR3 is CASSQDSARTDTQYF. The CDR3 nucleotides are TGCGCCAGCAGCCAAGATAGTGCCCGCACAGATACGCAGTATTTT. The rearrangement joins TRBV4-3 to TRBJ2-3, with D unclear. The V end was cut by 0 bases, the J end by 1 base, with 8 bases between. The CDR3 runs to 15 residues. Germline V gene lookup returns CDR1 LGHNA and CDR2 YSLEER.

Here the CDR3 DNA reads TGCAGTGCCGTGGGACTAGCGGGGGTTAGCTCCTACGAGCAGTACTTC. Translated: CSAVGLAGVSSYEQYF. J is TRBJ2-7 and V is TRBV20-1; 14 nucleotides line up with TRBD2. V gave up 6 bases and J gave up 0 bases; unmatched junction bases: 7. Germline V lookup: CDR1 DFQATT, CDR2 SNEGSKA (reference sequence). The CDR3 is 16 amino acids.

The chain has TRBV27 and TRBJ1-1; TRBD1 is a possible D gene (6 bases). The germline CDR1 and CDR2 sequences are MNHEY and SMNVEV (reference sequence). The V end was cut by 3 bases, the J end by 7 bases, with 12 bases between. The CDR3 is made up of 13 amino acids. CDR3 nucleotide sequence: TGTGCCAGCAGTTTTGGGCAGGGGAGTGAAGCTTTCTTT. Amino acids: CASSFGQGSEAFF.

The table lists this clonotype with a few counts. This rearrangement joins TRBV29-1 to TRBJ1-2; D is unclear. This CDR3 spans 10 amino acids. Per the germline V gene, CDR1 is SQVTM and CDR2 is ANQGSEA. Written as DNA, the CDR3 is TGCAGTTCCTCGGAAAATGGCTACACCTTC. Its protein product is CSSSENGYTF.

This clonotype showed up just a few times. The V and J genes are TRBV14 and TRBJ1-6; 8 bases line up with TRBD1. This CDR3 spans 16 amino acids. The germline CDR1 and CDR2 sequences are SGHDN and FVKESK. J was trimmed by 3 bases and V by 1 base; bases with no gene match: 2. This chain's CDR3 is CASSQGQGYYNSPLHF. The CDR3 coding sequence is TGTGCCAGCAGCCAAGGACAGGGGTACTATAATTCACCCCTCCACTTT.

This clonotype was observed a few times. This chain connects TRBV5-1 to TRBJ1-3; 7 bases fit TRBD1. Germline V lookup: CDR1 SGHRS, CDR2 YFSETQ. The CDR3 loop spans 17 amino acids. The junction had 9 bases not matched to a gene; V was cut back by 3 bases and J by 0 bases. DNA for the CDR3: TGCGCCAGCAGCTCGAGGGGGACAGCCAACTCTGGAAACACCATATATTTT. The encoded protein is CASSSRGTANSGNTIYF.

This clonotype was picked up a small number of times. The chain joins TRBV5-1 to TRBJ2-5, with a weak D call TRBD1 (8 bases). The CDR3 runs to 16 residues. V dropped 4 bases and J dropped 0 bases, with 16 bases sitting between them. Germline-derived CDR1 and CDR2 are SGHRS and YFSETQ. The CDR3: CASSTDREGHQETQYF. CDR3 nucleotides: TGCGCCAGCAGCACGGACAGGGAGGGGCACCAAGAGACCCAGTACTTC.

The table lists this clonotype with a few counts. For the CDR3, the DNA is TGCAGTGCTAGAAACCCACAGGGGGCCGGGAATGAGCAGTTCTTC. It encodes CSARNPQGAGNEQFF. The chain employs TRBV20-1 and TRBJ2-1; the match to TRBD1 covers 9 bases. This CDR3 contains 15 residues. Germline lookup yields CDR1 DFQATT and CDR2 SNEGSKA (reference sequence). Trimming at V came to 2 bases and at J to 7 bases, leaving 9 bases not matched to a gene.

This clonotype was seen many times. The chain employs TRBV20-1 and TRBJ2-1, with D possibly TRBD2 on 6 matching bases. The CDR3 has 16 residues. V shed 3 bases and J shed 0 bases, with 15 bases lying between them. Germline V lookup: CDR1 DFQATT, CDR2 SNEGSKA (reference sequence). CDR3 sequence reads: CSARGVLADSYNEQFF. CDR3 coding DNA: TGCAGTGCTAGGGGGGTACTAGCTGACTCCTACAATGAGCAGTTCTTC.

The rearrangement joins TRBV7-7 to TRBJ2-2; 8 bases line up with TRBD1. The CDR3 consists of 14 residues. Germline values: CDR1 SSHAT, CDR2 FNYEAQ (reference sequence). V lost 3 bases, J lost 8 bases, and 5 bases stayed unmatched. CDR3 DNA sequence: TGTGCCAGCAGCTTCGGACAGGGCAATGGGGAGCTGTTTTTT. Its translation: CASSFGQGNGELFF.

The CDR3 loop reads CASTEASGNYGYTF. CDR3 sequence (DNA): TGTGCCAGCACCGAGGCGTCTGGCAACTATGGCTACACCTTC. The gene calls are TRBV6-5 and TRBJ1-2; D not certain. V lost 7 bases, J lost 2 bases, and 14 bases lay in between. CDR1 and CDR2 (germline): MNHEY, SVGAGI. The CDR3 spans 14 residues.

At least ten counts were recorded for this clonotype. The chain recombines TRBV20-1 with TRBJ2-3; 9 bases are a match to TRBD1. After removal of 3 bases from V and 4 bases from J, the junction contained 5 bases not matched to a gene. Germline loops: CDR1 DFQATT, CDR2 SNEGSKA (reference sequence). The CDR3 spans 14 residues. The CDR3 spells CSARGTGLPDTQYF. CDR3 bases: TGCAGTGCTAGGGGGACAGGGTTGCCAGATACGCAGTATTTT.

Ten or more counts support this clonotype. This chain links TRBV7-3 with TRBJ2-5; D gene uncertain. V lost 2 bases and J 2 bases, leaving 12 bases between the germline ends. The germline CDR1 and CDR2 sequences are SGHTA and FQGTGA. This CDR3 is 15 amino acids long. The CDR3 spells CASSLSSSLQETQYF. The CDR3 nucleotides are TGTGCCAGCAGCTTATCTTCCAGCCTTCAAGAGACCCAGTACTTC.

V gene TRBV2 combines with J gene TRBJ1-3; a weak D match, TRBD1 (5 bases). This CDR3 spans 17 amino acids. Germline CDR1 and CDR2: SNHLY and FYNNEI. V shed 5 bases and J shed 4 bases, with 21 bases lying between them. The CDR3 region is CASSPGRGRVSGNTIYF. CDR3 DNA sequence: TGTGCCAGCAGTCCCGGACGGGGGAGAGTCTCCGGAAACACCATATATTTT.

This clonotype showed up just a few times. The gene calls are TRBV7-2 and TRBJ2-3; the match to TRBD1 covers 8 bases. V lost 5 bases and J lost 5; bases outside the gene matches: 6. CDR1 and CDR2 (germline): SGHTA, FQGNSA. The CDR3 consists of 14 residues. The CDR3 loop is CASSQDRVLDTQYF. DNA for the CDR3: TGTGCCAGCAGCCAGGACAGGGTTTTAGATACGCAGTATTTT. Using reference TRBV7-2 and TRBJ2-3 for the parts outside the CDR3, the full variable domain is GAGVSQSPSNKVTEKGKDVELRCDPISGHTALYWYRQSLGQGLEFLIYFQGNSAPDKSGLPSDRFSAERTGGSVSTLTIQRTQQEDSAVYLCASSQDRVLDTQYFGPGTRLTVL.

This clonotype appeared many times. Germline and junction disagree at one end, which may indicate a read error. V is TRBV13 and J is TRBJ2-7; possibly TRBD2 for D (6 bases). This CDR3 is built from 13 residues. Germline V CDR1 and CDR2: PRHDT, FYEKMQ (reference sequence). The CDR3 DNA follows: TGTGCCACCAGCCACGGGGGTAGGGACGAGCAGTACTTC. As protein: CATSHGGRDEQYF. The full variable domain, its missing parts supplied by reference TRBV13 and TRBJ2-7, is AAGVIQSPRHLIKEKRETATLKCYPIPRHDTVYWYQQGPGQDPQFLISFYEKMQSDKGSIPDRFSAQQFSDYHSELNMSSLELGDSALYFCATSHGGRDEQYFGPGTRLTVT.